Following are 22 T cell receptor beta chains from one sample sequenced in a study of T cells after yellow fever vaccination. TCRdb re-called the 5' RACE reads through MiXCR, storing one row per CDR3 protein. The sample lists approximately 300,000 distinct CDR3 sequences, 6.8% occurring once. Sequencing used PBMCs, obtained around 45 days after the first yellow fever vaccination. Every receptor here comes from a young man who received the YFV17D yellow fever vaccine.

The chain employs TRBV6-1 and TRBJ2-2; 10 nucleotides agree with TRBD2. J lost 1 base, V lost 6 bases, and 5 bases had no gene match. Germline-derived CDR1 and CDR2 are MNHNS and SASEGT. CDR3 length: 16 residues. The CDR3 DNA reads as TGTGCCAGCAGGTCCCTAGCGGGGGTGAACACCGGGGAGCTGTTTTTT. Amino acid sequence: CASRSLAGVNTGELFF.

The chain recombines TRBV7-9 with TRBJ1-2; D is ambiguous. V lost 2 bases, J lost 5 bases, and 9 bases lay in between. The CDR3 is 13 amino acids. CDR1 is SEHNR, CDR2 FQNEAQ, per germline (reference sequence). The CDR3 DNA reads as TGTGCCAGCAGCTTAATCGACTCTTATGGCTACACCTTC. This translates into CASSLIDSYGYTF.

The chain joins TRBV7-9 to TRBJ2-4; TRBD1 is a possible D gene (5 bases). Germline CDR1 reads SEHNR; CDR2 reads FQNEAQ (reference sequence). The CDR3 covers 15 residues. V shed 3 bases and J shed 2 bases, with 11 bases lying between them. The DNA of the CDR3 is TGTGCCAGCAGCTTTTCACAGGACACCAAAAACATTCAGTACTTC. It specifies CASSFSQDTKNIQYF. Full variable domain (outside the CDR3, taken from reference TRBV7-9 and TRBJ2-4): DTGVSQNPRHKITKRGQNVTFRCDPISEHNRLYWYRQTLGQGPEFLTYFQNEAQLEKSRLLSDRFSAERPKGSFSTLEIQRTEQGDSAMYLCASSFSQDTKNIQYFGAGTRLSVL.

V is TRBV12-5 and J is TRBJ2-5; 11 bases map to TRBD2. The CDR3 sequence is 15 residues long. The germline V gene has CDR1 LGHNT and CDR2 FRNRAP. Trimming took 5 bases from V and 2 from J; bases not matched to a gene: 4. The CDR3 region has the DNA TGTGCTAGTGGTCTCTTAGCGGGGGGGCAAGAGACCCAGTACTTC. Protein: CASGLLAGGQETQYF.

This clonotype occurred many times. The J gene is TRBJ1-2, the V gene TRBV5-1; D is unclear. Germline CDR1 reads SGHRS; CDR2 reads YFSETQ. The CDR3 is made up of 17 amino acids. Trimming stripped 0 bases from V and 0 bases from J, with 15 bases between. The CDR3 nucleotides are TGCGCCAGCAGCTTGGAAAGGCCGGGTTCAGCTAACTATGGCTACACCTTC. Amino acid sequence: CASSLERPGSANYGYTF.

This clonotype turned up a few times. The chain employs TRBV7-2 and TRBJ1-3; possible D gene TRBD1, 6 bases. The CDR3 consists of 15 residues. Trimming removed 2 bases at V and 2 bases at J, with 10 bases between. Germline CDR1 SGHTA, CDR2 FQGNSA. DNA of the CDR3: TGTGCCAGCAGCTTAAGGCGGGGGCCTGGAAACACCATATATTTT. It specifies CASSLRRGPGNTIYF.

This clonotype was seen repeatedly, ten times or more. This rearrangement joins TRBV5-1 to TRBJ2-7; no reliable D call. Trimming cost V 7 bases and J 4 bases, with 3 bases left between them. Germline CDR1 SGHRS, CDR2 YFSETQ. There are 9 residues in the CDR3. CDR3 loop: CASSYEQYV. In DNA form, the CDR3 reads TGCGCCAGCTCGTACGAGCAGTACGTC.

The chain couples TRBV5-5 to TRBJ1-5; maybe TRBD1 (6 bases). CDR3 length: 15 residues. V was trimmed by 5 bases and J by 2 bases, leaving 14 bases between them. The germline CDR1 and CDR2 sequences are SGHKS and YYEKEE (reference sequence). The CDR3 loop is CASRPGGPGNQPQHF. The DNA for the CDR3 is TGTGCCAGCAGACCGGGGGGGCCGGGCAATCAGCCCCAGCATTTT.

The chain uses TRBV20-1 and TRBJ2-7, with D uncertain. Germline CDR1 is DFQATT and CDR2 is SNEGSKA (reference sequence). This CDR3 spans 12 amino acids. V lost 3 bases and J 4 bases, leaving 10 bases between the germline ends. CDR3 loop: CSASLHRYEQYV. CDR3 in DNA: TGCAGTGCTAGTTTACACCGATACGAGCAGTACGTC.

The V and J genes are TRBV7-8 and TRBJ2-1; D is undetermined. The germline V gene has CDR1 SGHVS and CDR2 FQNEAQ. Trimming cost V 0 bases and J 1 base, with 16 bases left between them. This CDR3 contains 18 residues. The CDR3 DNA follows: TGTGCCAGCAGCTTAGCGGGCCGGGCCCCCTTGTCCTACAATGAGCAGTTCTTC. The encoded protein is CASSLAGRAPLSYNEQFF.

This clonotype was found many times. This rearrangement joins TRBV29-1 to TRBJ2-3; 7 bases agree with TRBD2. Trimming cost V 6 bases and J 5 bases; bases outside gene matches: 11. The CDR3 covers 14 residues. Germline V gene lookup returns CDR1 SQVTM and CDR2 ANQGSEA. As DNA, the CDR3 is TGCAGCGTCGAGAGAGCGGGGTCCGGAGATACGCAGTATTTT. Its protein is CSVERAGSGDTQYF.

This clonotype showed up just a few times. The rearrangement links TRBV18 to TRBJ2-1; D gene ambiguous. Deletions cut 0 bases from V and 7 bases from J, with 10 bases between. The germline V gene has CDR1 KGHSH and CDR2 LQKENI. The CDR3 consists of 14 residues. DNA of the CDR3: TGTGCCAGCTCACCACCGAATAGCATTAATGAGCAGTTCTTC. As protein: CASSPPNSINEQFF.

J is TRBJ2-1 and V is TRBV5-6; no firm D call. V lost 5 bases and J 3 bases, leaving 12 bases between the germline ends. The CDR3 length is 14 residues. The germline V gene encodes CDR1 SGHDT and CDR2 YYEEEE. The CDR3 bases are TGTGCCAGCAGAATTTCAGGAGACTACAATGAGCAGTTCTTC. It codes for CASRISGDYNEQFF.

The CDR3 loop is CASSLRGASGNEQFF. For the CDR3, the DNA is TGCGCCAGCAGCTTGCGGGGGGCAAGTGGAAATGAGCAGTTCTTC. The gene calls are TRBV5-1 and TRBJ2-1; D is perhaps TRBD2 (7 bases). There are 15 residues in the CDR3. The V gene's germline CDR1 is SGHRS and CDR2 YFSETQ. The ends were cut back, 1 base at V and 7 bases at J, with 15 bases in the middle.

The sample holds a few counts of this clonotype. The CDR3 region is CASSSTTGNEKLFF. DNA of the CDR3: TGTGCCAGCAGCTCTACTACAGGGAACGAAAAACTGTTTTTT. The V gene is TRBV12-3 or TRBV12-4, the J gene TRBJ1-4, with a tentative D call TRBD1 (6 bases). The CDR3 is made up of 14 amino acids. V shed 6 bases and J shed 8 bases, with 16 bases lying between them.

The chain has TRBV6-1 and TRBJ2-1; 9 bases align to TRBD1. The CDR3 contains 16 residues. V dropped 6 bases and J dropped 12; count of bases not matched to a gene: 18. CDR1 and CDR2 (germline): MNHNS, SASEGT. This chain's CDR3 is CASRSRAGTGSFVQFF. As DNA, the CDR3 is TGTGCCAGCAGGTCCAGGGCCGGGACAGGGAGTTTTGTGCAGTTCTTC.

In this sample, this clonotype turned up many times. The chain recombines TRBV10-3 with TRBJ1-6; 10 nucleotides line up with TRBD1. This CDR3 has 14 residues. CDR1 and CDR2 (germline): ENHRY, SYGVKD. With V trimmed by 6 bases and J by 8 bases, 4 bases remained unmatched. CDR3 coding DNA: TGTGCCATCAGGCCGGGACAGGGGTATTCACCCCTCCACTTT. The encoded protein is CAIRPGQGYSPLHF.

This clonotype was seen more than once but under ten times. This chain connects TRBV12-3 or TRBV12-4 to TRBJ2-3; tentatively, D is TRBD2 (5 bases). V shed 2 bases and J shed 0 bases, with 15 bases lying between them. This CDR3 has 17 residues. The CDR3 coding sequence is TGTGCCAGCAGTTTAAGGTTCCCCGGGGTGAGCACAGATACGCAGTATTTT. The encoded protein is CASSLRFPGVSTDTQYF.

The rearrangement links TRBV15 to TRBJ2-2; D gene unclear. There are 14 residues in the CDR3. Trimming shortened V by 1 base and J by 5 bases, and 8 bases separated the two germline ends. In germline, CDR1 is LNHNV, CDR2 YYDKDF (reference sequence). The CDR3 region is CATSRGLGTGELFF. CDR3 coding DNA: TGTGCCACCAGCAGAGGCTTAGGAACCGGGGAGCTGTTTTTT.

This clonotype has just a few counts. This chain joins TRBV6-5 and TRBJ1-6, with D unresolved. From germline, CDR1 is MNHEY and CDR2 SVGAGI. This CDR3 has 14 amino acids. Trimming cost V 2 bases and J 9 bases, with 11 bases left between them. The CDR3 loop is CASSYGRGGSPLHF. The CDR3 coding sequence is TGTGCCAGCAGTTACGGTCGGGGTGGTTCACCCCTCCACTTT.

This clonotype appeared a few times. The chain links TRBV4-1 to TRBJ2-1, with D possibly matching TRBD2 (5 bases). V lost 0 bases and J lost 8, with 14 bases in between. CDR3 length: 15 residues. The germline V gene encodes CDR1 MGHRA and CDR2 YSYEKL. CDR3 region: CASSQEGTSRDEQFF. As DNA, the CDR3 is TGCGCCAGCAGCCAAGAGGGAACTAGTCGAGATGAGCAGTTCTTC.

Only a few counts were recorded for this clonotype. V is TRBV7-2 and J is TRBJ2-3, with a possible D match to TRBD2 (7 bases). This CDR3 region has 13 residues. In germline, CDR1 is SGHTA, CDR2 FQGNSA. Trimming cost V 6 bases and J 7 bases, with 14 bases left between them. This CDR3 reads CASRGGGHNTQYF. The CDR3 DNA reads as TGTGCCAGCAGGGGAGGGGGGCACAATACGCAGTATTTT.